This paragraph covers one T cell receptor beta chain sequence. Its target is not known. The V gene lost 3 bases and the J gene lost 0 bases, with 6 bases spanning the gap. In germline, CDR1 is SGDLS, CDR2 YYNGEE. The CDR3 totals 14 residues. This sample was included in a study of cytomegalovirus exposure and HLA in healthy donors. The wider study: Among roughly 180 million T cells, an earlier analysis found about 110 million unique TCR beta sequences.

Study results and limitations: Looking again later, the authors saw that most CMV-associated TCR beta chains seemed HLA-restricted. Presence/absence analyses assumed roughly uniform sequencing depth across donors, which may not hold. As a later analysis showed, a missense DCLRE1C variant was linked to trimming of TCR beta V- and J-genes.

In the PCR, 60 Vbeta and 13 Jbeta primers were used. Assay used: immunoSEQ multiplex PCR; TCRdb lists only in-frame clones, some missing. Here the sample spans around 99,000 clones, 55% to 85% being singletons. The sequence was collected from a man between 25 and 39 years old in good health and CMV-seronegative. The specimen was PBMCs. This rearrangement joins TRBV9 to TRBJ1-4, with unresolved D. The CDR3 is CASSGGATNEKLFF. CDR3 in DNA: TGTGCCAGCAGCGGTGGAGCAACTAATGAAAAACTGTTTTTT.